This TCR beta chain is from a study of blood T cell repertoires in COVID-19. This CDR3 is 15 amino acids long. V was cut by 5 bases and J by 8 bases, with 16 bases left in between. Germline-derived CDR1 and CDR2 are LNHDA and SQIVND (reference sequence). Libraries were prepared by immunoSEQ multiplex PCR; TCRdb keeps only in-frame clonotypes and omits some of them. The data hold 250,000 to 350,000 clones, with roughly 89% observed a single time. The genes are TRBV19 and TRBJ1-6; TRBD1 is a possible D gene (5 bases). This receptor was identified in a woman aged 35 to 49 who had recovered from COVID-19. The sample consisted of PBMCs or T cells enriched from blood (not recorded which). The CDR3 spells CASSSGRGGDSPLHF. In DNA form, the CDR3 reads TGTGCCAGTAGTTCGGGCCGGGGGGGAGATTCACCCCTCCACTTT. The full variable domain, rest sourced from reference TRBV19 and TRBJ1-6, is DGGITQSPKYLFRKEGQNVTLSCEQNLNHDAMYWYRQDPGQGLRLIYYSQIVNDFQKGDIAEGYSVSREKKESFPLTVTSAQKNPTAFYLCASSSGRGGDSPLHFGNGTRLTVT.